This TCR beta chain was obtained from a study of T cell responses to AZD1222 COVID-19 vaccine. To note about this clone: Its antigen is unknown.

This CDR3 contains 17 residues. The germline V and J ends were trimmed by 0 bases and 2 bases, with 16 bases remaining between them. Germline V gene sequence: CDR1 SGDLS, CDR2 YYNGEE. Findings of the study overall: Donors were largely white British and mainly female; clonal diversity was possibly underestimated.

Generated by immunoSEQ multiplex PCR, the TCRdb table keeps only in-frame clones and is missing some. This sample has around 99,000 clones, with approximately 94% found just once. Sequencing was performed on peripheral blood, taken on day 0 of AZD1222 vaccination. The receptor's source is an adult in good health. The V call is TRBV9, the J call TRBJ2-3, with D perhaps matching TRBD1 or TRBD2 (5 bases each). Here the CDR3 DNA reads TGTGCCAGCAGCGTAGGACTCGGGACGGTTTACACAGATACGCAGTATTTT. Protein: CASSVGLGTVYTDTQYF.